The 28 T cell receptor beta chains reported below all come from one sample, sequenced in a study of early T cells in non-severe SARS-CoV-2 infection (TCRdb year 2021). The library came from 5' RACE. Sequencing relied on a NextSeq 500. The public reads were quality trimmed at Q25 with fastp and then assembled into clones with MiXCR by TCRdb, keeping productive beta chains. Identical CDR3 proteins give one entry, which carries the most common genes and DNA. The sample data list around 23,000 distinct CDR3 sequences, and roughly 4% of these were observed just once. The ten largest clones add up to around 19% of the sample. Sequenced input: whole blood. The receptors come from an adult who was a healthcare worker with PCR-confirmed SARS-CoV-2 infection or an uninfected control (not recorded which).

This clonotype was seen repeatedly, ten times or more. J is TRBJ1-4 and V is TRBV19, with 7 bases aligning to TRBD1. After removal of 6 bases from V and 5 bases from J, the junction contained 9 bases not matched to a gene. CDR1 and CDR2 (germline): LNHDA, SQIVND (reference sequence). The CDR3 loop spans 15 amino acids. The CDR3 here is CASSPKGAANEKLFF. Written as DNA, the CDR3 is TGTGCCAGTAGCCCGAAGGGGGCGGCCAATGAAAAACTGTTTTTT.

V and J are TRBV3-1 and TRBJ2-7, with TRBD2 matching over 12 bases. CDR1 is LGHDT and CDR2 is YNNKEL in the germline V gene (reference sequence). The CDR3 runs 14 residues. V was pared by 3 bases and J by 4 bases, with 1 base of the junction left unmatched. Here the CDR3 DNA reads TGTGCCAGCAGCCAGACTAGCGGGGGATACGAGCAGTACTTC. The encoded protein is CASSQTSGGYEQYF.

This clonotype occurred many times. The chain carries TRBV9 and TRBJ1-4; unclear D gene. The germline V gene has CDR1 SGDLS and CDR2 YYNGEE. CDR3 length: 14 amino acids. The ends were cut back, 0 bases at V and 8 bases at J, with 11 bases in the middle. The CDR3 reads CASSVEENQEKLFF. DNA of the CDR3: TGTGCCAGCAGCGTAGAAGAGAATCAGGAAAAACTGTTTTTT. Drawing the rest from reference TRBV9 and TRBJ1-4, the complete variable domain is DSGVTQTPKHLITATGQRVTLRCSPRSGDLSVYWYQQSLDQGLQFLIQYYNGEERAKGNILERFSAQQFPDLHSELNLSSLELGDSALYFCASSVEENQEKLFFGSGTQLSVL.

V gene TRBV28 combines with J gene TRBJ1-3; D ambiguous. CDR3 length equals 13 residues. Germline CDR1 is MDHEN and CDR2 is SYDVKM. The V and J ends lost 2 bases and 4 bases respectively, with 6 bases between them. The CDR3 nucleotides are TGTGCCAGCAGTTTAACACCCGGAAACACCATATATTTT. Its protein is CASSLTPGNTIYF.

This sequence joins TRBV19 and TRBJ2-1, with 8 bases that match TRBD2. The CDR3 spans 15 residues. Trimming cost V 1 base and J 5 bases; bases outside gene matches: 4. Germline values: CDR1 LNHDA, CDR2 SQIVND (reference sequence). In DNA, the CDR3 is TGTGCCAGTAGTATAGGCGGGAGGATTGACAATGAGCAGTTCTTC. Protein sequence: CASSIGGRIDNEQFF.

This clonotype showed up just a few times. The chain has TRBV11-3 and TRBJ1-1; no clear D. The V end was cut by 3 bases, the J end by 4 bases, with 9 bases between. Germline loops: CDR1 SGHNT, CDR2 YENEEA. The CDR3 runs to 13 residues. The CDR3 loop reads CASSFTSGTEAFF. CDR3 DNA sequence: TGTGCCAGCAGCTTTACGTCGGGCACTGAAGCTTTCTTT.

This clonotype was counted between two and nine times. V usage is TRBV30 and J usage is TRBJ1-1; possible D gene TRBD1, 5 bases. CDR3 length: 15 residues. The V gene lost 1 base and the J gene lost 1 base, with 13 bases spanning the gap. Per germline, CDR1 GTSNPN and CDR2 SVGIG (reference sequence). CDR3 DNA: TGTGCCTGGAGTGACAAACGACAGAGGAACACTGAAGCTTTCTTT. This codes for CAWSDKRQRNTEAFF.

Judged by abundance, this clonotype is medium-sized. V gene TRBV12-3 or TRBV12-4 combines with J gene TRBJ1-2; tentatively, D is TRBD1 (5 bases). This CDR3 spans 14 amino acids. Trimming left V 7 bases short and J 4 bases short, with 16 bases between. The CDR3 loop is CASTRRAGSYGYTF. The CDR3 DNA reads TGTGCCAGCACCAGGAGGGCAGGGAGCTATGGCTACACCTTC.

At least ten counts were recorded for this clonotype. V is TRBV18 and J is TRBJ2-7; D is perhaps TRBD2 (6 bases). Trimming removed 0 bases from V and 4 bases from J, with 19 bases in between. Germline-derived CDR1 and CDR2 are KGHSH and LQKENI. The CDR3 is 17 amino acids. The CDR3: CASSPPKGSGLDYEQYF. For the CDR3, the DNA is TGTGCCAGCTCACCACCGAAGGGTAGCGGACTCGATTACGAGCAGTACTTC. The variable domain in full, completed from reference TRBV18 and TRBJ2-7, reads NAGVMQNPRHLVRRRGQEARLRCSPMKGHSHVYWYRQLPEEGLKFMVYLQKENIIDESGMPKERFSAEFPKEGPSILRIQQVVRGDSAAYFCASSPPKGSGLDYEQYFGPGTRLTVT.

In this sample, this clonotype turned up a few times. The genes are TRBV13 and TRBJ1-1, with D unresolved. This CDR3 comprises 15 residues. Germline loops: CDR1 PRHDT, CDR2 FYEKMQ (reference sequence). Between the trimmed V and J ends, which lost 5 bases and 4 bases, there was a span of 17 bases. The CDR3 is CASSRRGGRGTEAFF. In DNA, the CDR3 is TGTGCCAGCAGCCGGCGTGGAGGGCGCGGCACTGAAGCTTTCTTT. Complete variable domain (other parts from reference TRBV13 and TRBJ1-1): AAGVIQSPRHLIKEKRETATLKCYPIPRHDTVYWYQQGPGQDPQFLISFYEKMQSDKGSIPDRFSAQQFSDYHSELNMSSLELGDSALYFCASSRRGGRGTEAFFGQGTRLTVV.

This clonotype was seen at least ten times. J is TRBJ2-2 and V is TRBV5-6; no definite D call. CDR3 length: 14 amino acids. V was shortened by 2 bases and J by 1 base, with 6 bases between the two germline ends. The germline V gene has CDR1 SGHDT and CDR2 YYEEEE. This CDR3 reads CASSFSWNTGELFF. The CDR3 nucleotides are TGTGCCAGCAGCTTCTCCTGGAACACCGGGGAGCTGTTTTTT. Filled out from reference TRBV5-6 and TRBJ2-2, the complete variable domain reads DAGVTQSPTHLIKTRGQQVTLRCSPKSGHDTVSWYQQALGQGPQFIFQYYEEEERQRGNFPDRFSGHQFPNYSSELNVNALLLGDSALYLCASSFSWNTGELFFGEGSRLTVL.

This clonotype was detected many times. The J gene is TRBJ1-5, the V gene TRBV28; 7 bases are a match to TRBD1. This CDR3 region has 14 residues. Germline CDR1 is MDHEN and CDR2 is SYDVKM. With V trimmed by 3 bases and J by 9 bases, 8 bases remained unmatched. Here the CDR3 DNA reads TGTGCCAGCAGTTTGACAGGGAAACGGGGGCCCCAGCATTTT. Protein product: CASSLTGKRGPQHF.

The DNA for the CDR3 is TGTGCCTGGACCCCCCGCCAGGACTATGGCTACACCTTC. Translation gives CAWTPRQDYGYTF. The chain employs TRBV30 and TRBJ1-2; D is unresolved. Germline V gives CDR1 GTSNPN, CDR2 SVGIG (reference sequence). The CDR3 has 13 residues. The ends were cut back, 4 bases at V and 3 bases at J, with 12 bases in the middle.

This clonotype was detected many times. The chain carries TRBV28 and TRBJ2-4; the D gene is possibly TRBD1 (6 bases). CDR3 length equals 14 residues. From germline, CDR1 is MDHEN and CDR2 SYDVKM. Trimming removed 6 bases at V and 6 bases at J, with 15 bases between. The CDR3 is CASRPPGQGNIQYF. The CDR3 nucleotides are TGTGCCAGCAGGCCCCCGGGACAAGGAAACATTCAGTACTTC.

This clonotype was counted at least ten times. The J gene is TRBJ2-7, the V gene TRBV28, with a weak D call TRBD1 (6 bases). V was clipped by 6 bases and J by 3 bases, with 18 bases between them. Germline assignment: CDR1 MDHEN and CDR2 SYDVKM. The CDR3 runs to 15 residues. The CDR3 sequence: CASSPRDTRRYEQYF. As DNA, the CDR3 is TGTGCCAGCAGCCCCCGGGACACCCGACGCTACGAGCAGTACTTC. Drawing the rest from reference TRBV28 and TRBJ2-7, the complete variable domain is DVKVTQSSRYLVKRTGEKVFLECVQDMDHENMFWYRQDPGLGLRLIYFSYDVKMKEKGDIPEGYSVSREKKERFSLILESASTNQTSMYLCASSPRDTRRYEQYFGPGTRLTVT.

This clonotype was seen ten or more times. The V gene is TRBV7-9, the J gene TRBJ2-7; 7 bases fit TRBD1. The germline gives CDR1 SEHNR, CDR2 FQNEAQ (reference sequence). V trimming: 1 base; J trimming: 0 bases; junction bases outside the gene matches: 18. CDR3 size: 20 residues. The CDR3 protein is CASSLGLQGSALTGSYEQYF. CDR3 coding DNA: TGTGCCAGCAGCTTAGGTCTACAGGGGTCTGCGTTAACCGGCTCCTACGAGCAGTACTTC. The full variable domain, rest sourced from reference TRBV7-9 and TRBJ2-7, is DTGVSQNPRHKITKRGQNVTFRCDPISEHNRLYWYRQTLGQGPEFLTYFQNEAQLEKSRLLSDRFSAERPKGSFSTLEIQRTEQGDSAMYLCASSLGLQGSALTGSYEQYFGPGTRLTVT.

CDR3 coding DNA: TGTGCCAGCAGCCCCTCCGGAGGCGTACAGCCCCAGCATTTT. Its translation is CASSPSGGVQPQHF. The V call is TRBV12-3 or TRBV12-4, the J call TRBJ1-5; D gene uncertain. The CDR3 has 14 amino acids. V lost 6 bases to trimming and J lost 7 bases, with 16 bases between them.

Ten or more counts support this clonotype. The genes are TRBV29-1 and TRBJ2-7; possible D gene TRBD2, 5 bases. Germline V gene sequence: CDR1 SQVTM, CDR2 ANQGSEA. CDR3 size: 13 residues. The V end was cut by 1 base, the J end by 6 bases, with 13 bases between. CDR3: CSVEAAGVGEQYF. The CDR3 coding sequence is TGCAGCGTTGAAGCGGCGGGCGTCGGCGAGCAGTACTTC.

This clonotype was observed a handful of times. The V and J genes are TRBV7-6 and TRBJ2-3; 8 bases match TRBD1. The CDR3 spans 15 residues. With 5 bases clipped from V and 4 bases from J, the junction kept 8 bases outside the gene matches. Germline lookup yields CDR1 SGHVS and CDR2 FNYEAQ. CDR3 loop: CASSPFPGGSDTQYF. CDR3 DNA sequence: TGTGCCAGCAGCCCTTTCCCAGGGGGCTCAGATACGCAGTATTTT.

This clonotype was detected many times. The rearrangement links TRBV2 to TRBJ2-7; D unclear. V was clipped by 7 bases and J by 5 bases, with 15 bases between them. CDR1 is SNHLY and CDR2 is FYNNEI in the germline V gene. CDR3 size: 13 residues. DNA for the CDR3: TGTGCCAGCACCAAGTCGCCCCGGGACGAGCAGTACTTC. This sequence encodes CASTKSPRDEQYF.

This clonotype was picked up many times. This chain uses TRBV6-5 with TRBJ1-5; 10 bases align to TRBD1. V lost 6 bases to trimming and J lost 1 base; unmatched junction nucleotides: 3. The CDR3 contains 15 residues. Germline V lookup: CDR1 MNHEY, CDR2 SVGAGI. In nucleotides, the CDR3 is TGTGCCAGCAGCAAGACAGGGGGCAGCAATCAGCCCCAGCATTTT. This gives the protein CASSKTGGSNQPQHF.

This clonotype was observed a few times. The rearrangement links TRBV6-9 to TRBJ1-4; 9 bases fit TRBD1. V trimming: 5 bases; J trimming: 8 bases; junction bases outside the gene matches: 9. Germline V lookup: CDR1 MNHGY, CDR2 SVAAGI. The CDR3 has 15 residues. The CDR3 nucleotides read TGTGCCAGCAGTCCTCACAGGGGGCAGAGGGAAAAACTGTTTTTT. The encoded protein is CASSPHRGQREKLFF.

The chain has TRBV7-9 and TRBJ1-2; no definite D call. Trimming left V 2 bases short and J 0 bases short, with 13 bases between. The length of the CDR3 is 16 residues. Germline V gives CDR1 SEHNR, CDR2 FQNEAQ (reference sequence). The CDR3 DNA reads TGTGCCAGCAGCTTACATGGCACCCGAGCTAACTATGGCTACACCTTC. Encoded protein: CASSLHGTRANYGYTF.

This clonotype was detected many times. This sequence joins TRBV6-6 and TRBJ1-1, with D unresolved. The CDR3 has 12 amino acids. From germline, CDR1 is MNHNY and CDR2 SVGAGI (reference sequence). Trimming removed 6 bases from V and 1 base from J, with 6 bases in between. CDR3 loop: CASSYKNTEAFF. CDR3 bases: TGTGCCAGCAGCTATAAGAACACTGAAGCTTTCTTT.

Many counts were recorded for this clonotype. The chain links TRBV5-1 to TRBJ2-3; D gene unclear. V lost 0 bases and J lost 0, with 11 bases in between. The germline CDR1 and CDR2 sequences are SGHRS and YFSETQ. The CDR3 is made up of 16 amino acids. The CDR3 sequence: CASSLGYPSSTDTQYF. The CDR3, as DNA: TGCGCCAGCAGCTTGGGGTACCCATCAAGCACAGATACGCAGTATTTT.

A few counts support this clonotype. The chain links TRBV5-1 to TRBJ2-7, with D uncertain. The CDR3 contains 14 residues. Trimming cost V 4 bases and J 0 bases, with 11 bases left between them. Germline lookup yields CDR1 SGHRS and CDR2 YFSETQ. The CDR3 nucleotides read TGCGCCAGCAGCGACTTCCCGAACTCCTACGAGCAGTACTTC. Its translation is CASSDFPNSYEQYF.

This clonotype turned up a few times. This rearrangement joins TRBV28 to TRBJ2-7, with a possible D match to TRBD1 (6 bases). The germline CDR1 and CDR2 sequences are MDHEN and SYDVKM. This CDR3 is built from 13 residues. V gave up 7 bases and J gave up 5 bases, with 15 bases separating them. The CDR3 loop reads CASTSFPGDEQYF. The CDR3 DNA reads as TGTGCCAGCACTTCCTTCCCAGGGGACGAGCAGTACTTC.

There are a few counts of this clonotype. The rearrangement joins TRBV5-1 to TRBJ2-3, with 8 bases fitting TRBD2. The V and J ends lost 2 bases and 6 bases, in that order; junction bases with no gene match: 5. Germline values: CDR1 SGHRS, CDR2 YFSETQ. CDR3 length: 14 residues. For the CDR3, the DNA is TGCGCCAGCAGCTTAAGCGGGAGTAGGGATACGCAGTATTTT. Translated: CASSLSGSRDTQYF.